The 2 T cell receptor beta chains below were found in one sample sequenced in a study of blood T cell repertoires in COVID-19. The repertoire was sequenced with immunoSEQ multiplex PCR; TCRdb's copy has only in-frame clones and lacks some. The sample has 130,000 to 150,000 clones, approximately 91% seen once. Input material: peripheral blood. The receptor source for this set is a man aged 50 to 60 with active or convalescent COVID-19.

A few counts support this clone. The CDR3 here is CAIRDSPNTGELFF. DNA for the CDR3: TGTGCCATCAGGGACAGCCCAAACACCGGGGAGCTGTTTTTT. The chain has TRBV10-3 and TRBJ2-2, with a weak D call TRBD1 (6 bases). CDR1 is ENHRY, CDR2 SYGVKD, per germline. The CDR3 is 14 amino acids. V lost 6 bases to trimming and J lost 2 bases, with 10 bases between them.

CDR3 region: CASMKLREGSNQPQHF. The CDR3 DNA follows: TGTGCCAGCATGAAGCTACGAGAGGGTAGCAATCAGCCCCAGCATTTT. V gene TRBV28 combines with J gene TRBJ1-5; no firm D call. In germline, CDR1 is MDHEN, CDR2 SYDVKM. The CDR3 sequence is 16 residues long. The ends were cut back, 7 bases at V and 0 bases at J, with 16 bases in the middle. The full variable domain, completed using reference TRBV28 and TRBJ1-5, is DVKVTQSSRYLVKRTGEKVFLECVQDMDHENMFWYRQDPGLGLRLIYFSYDVKMKEKGDIPEGYSVSREKKERFSLILESASTNQTSMYLCASMKLREGSNQPQHFGDGTRLSIL.